A single T cell receptor beta chain is shown here with its context. Random hexamers were used to reverse transcribe the RNA input (about 0.5 to 1 ug). The method of amplification for TCR beta CDR3 was immunoSEQ multiplex PCR, covering 54 Vbeta and 13 Jbeta. TCRdb redid the calling of the immunoSEQ multiplex PCR reads with MiXCR, one entry per CDR3 protein. The sample consists of 150,000 to 200,000 distinct CDR3 sequences, almost 96% of them appearing once. The sample belongs to a study of CD8 T cells in Susac syndrome. Study context: Five or six sequenced Susac syndrome patients had clinically active disease, while 8 or 9 were in remission.

TCR beta sequencing covered blood CD8+ and CD4+ T cells. Material: CD4+ T cells from PBMCs. This sequence was found in a human donor with Susac syndrome.

In nucleotides, the CDR3 is TGCAGTGCTAATAGCGCCGCTAGAGAGTCTGGGGCCAACGTCCTGACTTTC. Translated: CSANSAARESGANVLTF. This rearrangement joins TRBV20-1 to TRBJ2-6; a possible D gene is TRBD2 (5 bases). The CDR3 is 17 amino acids. The V and J ends lost 4 bases and 1 base respectively, with 17 bases between them. The V gene's germline CDR1 is DFQATT and CDR2 SNEGSKA (reference sequence).